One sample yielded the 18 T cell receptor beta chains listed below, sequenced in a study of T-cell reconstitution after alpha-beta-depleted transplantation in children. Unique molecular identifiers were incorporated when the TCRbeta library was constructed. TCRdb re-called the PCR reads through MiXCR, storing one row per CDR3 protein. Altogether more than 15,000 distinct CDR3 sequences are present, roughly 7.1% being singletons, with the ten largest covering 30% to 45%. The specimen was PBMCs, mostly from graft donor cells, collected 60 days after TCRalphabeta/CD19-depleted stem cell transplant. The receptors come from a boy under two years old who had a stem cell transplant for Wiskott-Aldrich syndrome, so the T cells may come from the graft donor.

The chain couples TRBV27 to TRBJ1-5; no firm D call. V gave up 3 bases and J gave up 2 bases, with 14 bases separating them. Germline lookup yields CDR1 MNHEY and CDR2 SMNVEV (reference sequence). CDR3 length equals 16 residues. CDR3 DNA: TGTGCCAGCAGTTTTTCGATGGGGTCAGGCAATCAGCCCCAGCATTTT. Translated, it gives CASSFSMGSGNQPQHF.

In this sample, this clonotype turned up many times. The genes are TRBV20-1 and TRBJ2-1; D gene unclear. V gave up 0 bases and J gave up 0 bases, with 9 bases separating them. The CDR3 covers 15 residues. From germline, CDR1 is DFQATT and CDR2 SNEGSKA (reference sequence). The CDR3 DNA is TGCAGTGCTAGAGATCCGTCCAGCTCCTACAATGAGCAGTTCTTC. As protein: CSARDPSSSYNEQFF.

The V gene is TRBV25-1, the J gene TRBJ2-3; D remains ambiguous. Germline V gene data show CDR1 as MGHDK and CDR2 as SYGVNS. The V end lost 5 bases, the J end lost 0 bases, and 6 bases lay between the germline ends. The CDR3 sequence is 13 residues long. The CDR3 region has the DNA TGTGCCAGCAGTCAGGACAGCACAGATACGCAGTATTTT. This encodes CASSQDSTDTQYF. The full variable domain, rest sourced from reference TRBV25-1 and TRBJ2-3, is EADIYQTPRYLVIGTGKKITLECSQTMGHDKMYWYQQDPGMELHLIHYSYGVNSTEKGDLSSESTVSRIRTEHFPLTLESARPSHTSQYLCASSQDSTDTQYFGPGTRLTVL.

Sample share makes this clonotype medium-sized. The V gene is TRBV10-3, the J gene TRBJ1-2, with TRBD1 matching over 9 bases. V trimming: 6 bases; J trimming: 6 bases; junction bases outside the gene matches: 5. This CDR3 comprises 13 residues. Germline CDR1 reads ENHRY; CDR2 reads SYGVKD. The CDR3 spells CAIRPTGGDGYTF. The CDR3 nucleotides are TGTGCCATCAGGCCGACAGGGGGAGATGGCTACACCTTC.

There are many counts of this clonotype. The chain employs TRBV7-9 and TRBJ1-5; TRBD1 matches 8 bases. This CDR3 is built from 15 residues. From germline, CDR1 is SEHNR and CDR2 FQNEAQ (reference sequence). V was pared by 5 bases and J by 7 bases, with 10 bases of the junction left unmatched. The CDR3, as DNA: TGTGCCAGCAGCGAACCAGGGGGCTTGGTCCAGCCCCAGCATTTT. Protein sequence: CASSEPGGLVQPQHF.

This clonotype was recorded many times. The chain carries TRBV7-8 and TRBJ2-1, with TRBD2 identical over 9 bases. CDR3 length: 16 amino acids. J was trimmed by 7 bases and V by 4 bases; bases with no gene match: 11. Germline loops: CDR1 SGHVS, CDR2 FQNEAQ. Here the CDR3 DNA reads TGTGCCAGCAGCTACATCTTAGCGGGAGCATGGAATGAGCAGTTCTTC. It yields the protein CASSYILAGAWNEQFF.

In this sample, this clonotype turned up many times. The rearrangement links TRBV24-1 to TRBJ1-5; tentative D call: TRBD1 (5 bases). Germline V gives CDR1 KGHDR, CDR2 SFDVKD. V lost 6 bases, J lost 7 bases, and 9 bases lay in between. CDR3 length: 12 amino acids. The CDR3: CATSLRGQPQHF. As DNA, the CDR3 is TGTGCCACCAGTCTCCGGGGGCAGCCCCAGCATTTT.

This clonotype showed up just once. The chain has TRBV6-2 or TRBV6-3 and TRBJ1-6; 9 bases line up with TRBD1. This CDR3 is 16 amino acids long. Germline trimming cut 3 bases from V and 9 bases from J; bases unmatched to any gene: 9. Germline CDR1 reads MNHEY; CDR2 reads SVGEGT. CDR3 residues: CASSYDRGTRSSPLHF. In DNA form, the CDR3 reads TGTGCCAGCAGTTATGACAGGGGGACTAGGTCTTCACCCCTCCACTTT.

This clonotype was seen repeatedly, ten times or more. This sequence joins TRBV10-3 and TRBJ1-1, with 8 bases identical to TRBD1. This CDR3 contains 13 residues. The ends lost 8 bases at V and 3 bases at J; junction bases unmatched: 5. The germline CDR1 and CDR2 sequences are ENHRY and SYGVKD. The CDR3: CAIGQGTDTEAFF. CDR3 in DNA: TGTGCCATCGGACAGGGAACGGACACTGAAGCTTTCTTT.

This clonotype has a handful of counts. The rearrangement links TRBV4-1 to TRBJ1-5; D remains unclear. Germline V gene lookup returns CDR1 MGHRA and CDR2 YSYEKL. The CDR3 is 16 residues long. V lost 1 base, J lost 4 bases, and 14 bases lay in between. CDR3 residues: CASSQVGVLPNQPQHF. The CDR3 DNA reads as TGCGCCAGCAGCCAAGTCGGCGTGCTACCGAATCAGCCCCAGCATTTT.

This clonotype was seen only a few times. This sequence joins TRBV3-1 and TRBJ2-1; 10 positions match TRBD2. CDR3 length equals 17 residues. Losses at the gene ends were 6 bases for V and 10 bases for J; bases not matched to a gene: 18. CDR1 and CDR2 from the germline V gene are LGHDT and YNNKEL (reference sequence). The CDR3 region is CASSPINTLAGVTEQFF. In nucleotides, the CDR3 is TGTGCCAGCAGTCCAATCAATACTCTAGCGGGAGTGACCGAGCAGTTCTTC.

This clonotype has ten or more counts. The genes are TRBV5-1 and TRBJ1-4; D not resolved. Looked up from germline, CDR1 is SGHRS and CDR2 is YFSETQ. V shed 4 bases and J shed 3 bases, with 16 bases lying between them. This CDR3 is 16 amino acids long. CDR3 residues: CASSRGEASANEKLFF. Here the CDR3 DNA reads TGCGCCAGCAGCCGGGGAGAGGCCTCGGCTAATGAAAAACTGTTTTTT.

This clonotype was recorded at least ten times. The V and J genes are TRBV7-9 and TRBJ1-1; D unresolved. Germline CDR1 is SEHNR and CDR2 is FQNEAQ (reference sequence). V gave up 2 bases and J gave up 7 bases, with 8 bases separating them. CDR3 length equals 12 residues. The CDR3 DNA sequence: TGTGCCAGCAGCTTAAGAGGGTTTGAAGCTTTCTTT. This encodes CASSLRGFEAFF.

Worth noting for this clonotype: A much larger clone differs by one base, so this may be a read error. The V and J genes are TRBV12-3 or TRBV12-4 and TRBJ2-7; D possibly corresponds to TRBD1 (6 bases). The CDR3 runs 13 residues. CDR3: CASSQDSFYEHYF. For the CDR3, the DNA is TGTGCCAGCAGTCAGGACAGTTTCTACGAGCATTACTTC.

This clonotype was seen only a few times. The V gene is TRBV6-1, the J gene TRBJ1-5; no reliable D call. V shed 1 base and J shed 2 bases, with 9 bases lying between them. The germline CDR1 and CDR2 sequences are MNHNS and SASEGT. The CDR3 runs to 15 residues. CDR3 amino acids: CASSEDPAGNQPQHF. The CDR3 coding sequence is TGTGCCAGCAGTGAAGACCCCGCCGGCAATCAGCCCCAGCATTTT.

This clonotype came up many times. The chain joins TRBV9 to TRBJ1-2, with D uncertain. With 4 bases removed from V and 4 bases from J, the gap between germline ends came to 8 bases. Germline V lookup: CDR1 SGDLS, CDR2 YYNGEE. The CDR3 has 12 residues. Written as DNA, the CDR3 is TGTGCCAGCAGCCTCGACGCCTATGGCTACACCTTC. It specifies CASSLDAYGYTF.

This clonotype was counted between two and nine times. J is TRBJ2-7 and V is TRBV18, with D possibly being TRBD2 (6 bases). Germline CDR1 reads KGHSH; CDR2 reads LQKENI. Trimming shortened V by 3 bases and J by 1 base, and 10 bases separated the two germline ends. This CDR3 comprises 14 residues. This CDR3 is CASSPAGPSYEQYF. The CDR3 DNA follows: TGTGCCAGCTCACCGGCGGGACCGTCCTACGAGCAGTACTTC.

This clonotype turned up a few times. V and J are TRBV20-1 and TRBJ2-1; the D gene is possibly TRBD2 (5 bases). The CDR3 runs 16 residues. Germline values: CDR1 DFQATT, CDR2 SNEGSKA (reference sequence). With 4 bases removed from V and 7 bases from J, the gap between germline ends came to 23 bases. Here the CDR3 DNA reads TGCAGTGCTATCAATCGAGCGGTTTGGGCGGGTAATGAGCAGTTCTTC. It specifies CSAINRAVWAGNEQFF.